This record covers a single T cell receptor beta chain. Its antigen is undetermined. The record originates from a study of cytomegalovirus exposure and HLA in healthy donors. Study overall: Earlier results showed 117 million unique TCR beta sequences derived from approximately 180 million T cells.

The V and J ends lost 2 bases and 4 bases respectively, with 11 bases between them. The CDR3 is made up of 15 amino acids. Germline CDR1 is MGHRA and CDR2 is YSYEKL. General study points: Immune exposure was documented only through CMV serostatus. TCR beta chains numbering more than 150 were designated cytomegalovirus-associated.

With 60 Vbeta and 13 Jbeta primers, the PCR was carried out. Study processing details: Unique TCR beta chains numbered approximately 80 million in a later analysis, with around 10 million shared. Some clones are missing from TCRdb's copy, which holds only in-frame ones; the method was immunoSEQ multiplex PCR. The D gene and trimming were derived from the DNA, and the V and J assignments and clone size from that table. The profile covers about 160,000 clones, with around 86% appearing a single time and less than 1% taken by the ten largest. The clonotype originates from a girl aged 2-10 years in good health and CMV-seropositive. The chain has TRBV4-1 and TRBJ1-4; D not resolved. The sequencing input was PBMCs. The CDR3 here is CASSQQELGNEKLFF. CDR3 bases: TGCGCCAGCAGCCAACAGGAATTGGGTAATGAAAAACTGTTTTTT.